This T cell receptor beta chain was observed in a study of CD4+ T cells in melanoma. Study-wide findings and caveats: CD8+ T cell, macrophage and B cell function reportedly correlated with neoantigen-specific CD4+ T cells. Neoantigen-specific CD4+ T cells in melanoma reportedly had diverse differentiation states.

With regard to this clone: Its antigen is unknown.

Trimming shortened V by 3 bases and J by 6 bases, and 13 bases separated the two germline ends. CDR1 and CDR2 (germline): SGDLS, YYNGEE. The CDR3 runs 14 residues. Generated by immunoSEQ multiplex PCR, the TCRdb table keeps only in-frame clones and is missing some. The table shows 110,000 to 150,000 clones, with around 90% occurring only once. The receptor comes from a human donor with melanoma. The chain links TRBV9 to TRBJ2-1; D is unclear. CDR3: CASSDGPPGNEQFF. CDR3 in DNA: TGTGCCAGCAGCGACGGACCCCCCGGCAATGAGCAGTTCTTC. Together with reference TRBV9 and TRBJ2-1, the CDR3 gives the full variable domain: DSGVTQTPKHLITATGQRVTLRCSPRSGDLSVYWYQQSLDQGLQFLIQYYNGEERAKGNILERFSAQQFPDLHSELNLSSLELGDSALYFCASSDGPPGNEQFFGPGTRLTVL.